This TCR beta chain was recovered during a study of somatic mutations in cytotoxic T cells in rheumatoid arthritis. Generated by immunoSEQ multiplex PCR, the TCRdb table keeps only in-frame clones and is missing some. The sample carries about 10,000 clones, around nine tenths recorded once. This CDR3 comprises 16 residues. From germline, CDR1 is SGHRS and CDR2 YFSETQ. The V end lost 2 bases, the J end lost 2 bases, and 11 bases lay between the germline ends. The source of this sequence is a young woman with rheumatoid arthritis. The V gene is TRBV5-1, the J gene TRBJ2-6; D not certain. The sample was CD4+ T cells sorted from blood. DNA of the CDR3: TGCGCCAGCAGCTTCCCCGGGTCTACTGGGGCCAACGTCCTGACTTTC. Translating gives CASSFPGSTGANVLTF.